The rows below give T cell receptor beta chains drawn from one sample of a study of cytomegalovirus exposure and HLA in healthy donors. Data came from immunoSEQ multiplex PCR; TCRdb stores just in-frame clones and leaves some out. The sample shows some 180,000 clones, 75% of them seen only once. Sequenced: PBMCs. The receptor source for this set is a male donor in good health and CMV-seronegative. Each CDR3 is given with its conserved first and last residue. Each record gives: J gene, D gene, clone size, V gene, CDR3 protein, CDR3 DNA. A D gene is named only where the DNA matches it firmly. Only part of the rows carry a size: once, few, many, or a class if the clone is expanded.

>TRBJ1-1|NA|NA|TRBV15
CATSRVIGVEAFF
TGTGCCACCAGCAGAGTAATAGGGGTGGAAGCTTTCTTT
>TRBJ2-4|NA|few|TRBV11-2
CASSLGGDGIRDWGIQYF
TGTGCCAGCAGCTTAGGAGGTGACGGGATTCGGGACTGGGGCATTCAGTACTTC
>TRBJ2-7|TRBD1|NA|TRBV6-5
CASSYSKQGSSYEQYF
TGTGCCAGCAGTTACTCGAAACAGGGGTCATCGTACGAGCAGTACTTC
>TRBJ2-1|NA|NA|TRBV5-4
CASSLVGGLFSNEQFF
TGTGCCAGCAGCTTGGTGGGCGGGTTATTTTCCAATGAGCAGTTCTTC
>TRBJ1-5|TRBD1|NA|TRBV30
CAWRAGTGVKPQHF
TGTGCCTGGAGAGCCGGGACAGGGGTTAAGCCCCAGCATTTT
>TRBJ2-7|NA|NA|TRBV29-1
CSVVSGYEQYF
TGCAGCGTTGTCTCGGGGTACGAGCAGTACTTC
>TRBJ1-5|TRBD1|NA|TRBV4-2
CASSQEAGGLNQPQHF
TGTGCCAGCAGCCAAGAGGCAGGGGGCCTCAATCAGCCCCAGCATTTT
>TRBJ2-1|TRBD2|few|TRBV7-2
CASTTGGLAGARAYNEQFF
TGTGCCAGCACCACAGGGGGACTAGCGGGAGCGCGGGCATACAATGAGCAGTTCTTC
>TRBJ2-1|NA|few|TRBV18
CASSPPSGDPYNEQFF
TGTGCCAGCTCACCACCATCAGGGGATCCCTACAATGAGCAGTTCTTC
>TRBJ1-5|NA|NA|TRBV9
CASSPGNGNQPQHF
TGTGCCAGCAGCCCCGGGAACGGCAATCAGCCCCAGCATTTT
>TRBJ1-3|NA|NA|TRBV30
CAWSTRGFGNTIYF
TGTGCCTGGAGTACCAGGGGTTTTGGAAACACCATATATTTT
>TRBJ2-7|TRBD2|once|TRBV2
CASGPLAGLTYEQYF
TGTGCCAGCGGCCCACTAGCGGGGTTAACCTACGAGCAGTACTTC
>TRBJ2-7|NA|NA|TRBV18
CASSPGQSSYEQYF
TGTGCCAGCTCACCGGGGCAGAGCTCCTACGAGCAGTACTTC
>TRBJ2-7|NA|few|TRBV6-6
CASSPGSYEQYF
TGTGCCAGCAGTCCGGGGTCCTACGAGCAGTACTTC
>TRBJ2-1|TRBD2|NA|TRBV30
CAWSVQVAGFYNEQFF
TGTGCCTGGAGTGTACAGGTAGCGGGCTTCTACAATGAGCAGTTCTTC
>TRBJ1-1|TRBD1|NA|TRBV6-5
CASSRTGRVRTEAFF
TGTGCCAGCAGCCGGACAGGGCGGGTGCGCACTGAAGCTTTCTTT
>TRBJ2-1|TRBD2|NA|TRBV7-2
CASSKTGASGRLGNEQFF
TGTGCCAGCAGCAAGACGGGTGCTAGCGGGAGACTAGGGAATGAGCAGTTCTTC
>TRBJ2-1|NA|few|TRBV25-1
CASSEPRRGNNEQFF
TGTGCCAGCAGTGAACCCCGAAGGGGGAACAATGAGCAGTTCTTC
>TRBJ1-2|NA|NA|TRBV20-1
CSAVQGGGYTF
TGCAGTGCTGTACAGGGCGGTGGCTACACCTTC
>TRBJ2-3|TRBD2|NA|TRBV18
CASSSSGGATDTQYF
TGTGCCAGCTCCTCCAGCGGGGGGGCAACAGATACGCAGTATTTT
>TRBJ2-4|TRBD1|NA|TRBV19
CASSIDLTGKNIQYF
TGTGCCAGTAGTATAGACCTGACAGGGAAAAACATTCAGTACTTC
>TRBJ1-3|TRBD1|NA|TRBV11-2
CASSLGTGDSSGNTIYF
TGTGCCAGCAGCTTAGGGACAGGGGACTCCTCTGGAAACACCATATATTTT
>TRBJ1-5|TRBD1|NA|TRBV19
CASSITGGNQPQHF
TGTGCCAGTAGTATTACAGGGGGCAATCAGCCCCAGCATTTT
>TRBJ1-2|NA|NA|TRBV10-3
CAIRKSRQGINYGYTF
TGTGCCATCAGGAAATCGAGGCAGGGGATAAACTATGGCTACACCTTC
>TRBJ2-7|NA|NA|TRBV30
CAWTAGFSYEQYF
TGTGCCTGGACCGCCGGGTTTTCCTACGAGCAGTACTTC
>TRBJ2-7|NA|few|TRBV28
CASSLSREQYF
TGTGCCAGCAGTTTATCCAGAGAGCAGTACTTC
>TRBJ2-1|TRBD2|NA|TRBV6-5
CASSHGTRSSEQFF
TGTGCCAGCAGTCATGGGACTAGATCCAGTGAGCAGTTCTTC
>TRBJ2-1|NA|NA|TRBV9
CASSVSYSWESYNEQFF
TGTGCCAGCAGCGTAAGTTATTCGTGGGAGTCCTACAATGAGCAGTTCTTC